The entry below gives a single TCR beta chain sequence along with its context. The specificity of this receptor is unknown. No quality values exist for individual bases; no much larger clone is one base distant. Libraries were built with the immunoSEQ multiplex PCR assay. The multiplex PCR relied on a mix of 60 forward primers for TCR Vbeta segments and 13 reverse primers for TCR Jbeta segments. A multiplex PCR assay on genomic DNA amplified the CDR3 region of rearranged TCR beta genes. The Illumina HiSeq System was used to sequence the amplified TCR beta libraries as 87-base-pair reads. Processing in the source paper ran as follows. A later analysis counted about 80 million unique TCR beta chains across the 650 to 700 repertoires, and some 11 million of these chains were shared by at least two donors. Raw reads were error-corrected and collapsed into unique sequences by a nearest-neighbor algorithm in which closely related sequences were merged to remove PCR and sequencing errors. To assign V, D and J gene segments, CDR3 sequences were aligned to IMGT reference sequences. For a sequence to be retained, a match of at least six nucleotides was required to both a V gene segment and a J gene segment. Rearrangements were classified as productive when the CDR3 lacked stop codons and remained in frame with V and J, and all other rearrangements were classified as non-productive. CDR3 was defined by IMGT convention, running from the second conserved V-encoded cysteine to the conserved J-encoded phenylalanine. The earlier analysis of fewer than 750 of the donors excluded sequences that lacked an unambiguous match to a single V gene segment. An earlier analysis of several hundred of the donors called V segments functional above 56.7% productive rearrangements and segregating when the between-donor standard deviation exceeded 5%. A statistical classification framework was built to diagnose cytomegalovirus status from the catalog of TCR beta chain sequences. In a later analysis, V and J genes were assigned by comparing TCR nucleotide sequences against IMGT/GENE-DB human TR gene sequences. The TCRdist pipeline was used in a later analysis to assign CDR3 sequences and most-parsimonious VDJ recombination scenarios. In a later analysis, every TCR beta chain was defined by the combination of its CDR3 amino acid sequence and its V-gene family, and reads without a unique V-gene family were dropped. As a way to deal with suspected cross-contamination and a sequencing artifact, a later analysis dropped 640 or so nucleotide sequences that were highly shared and had low generation probability. In a later analysis, a clonal expansion index for each public chain was calculated from normalized within-repertoire ranks of inferred template counts. Generation probabilities in a later analysis came from a VDJ recombination model fitted to out-of-frame rearrangements, and those results were checked against IGoR. In a later analysis, TCR-TCR, TCR-HLA and TCR-CMV co-occurrence was scored with hypergeometric tests, and a repertoire-size bias correction was applied to TCR pairs. A later analysis estimated false discovery rates by permuting HLA or CMV assignments 20 times. In a later analysis, co-occurring TCRs were grouped using DBSCAN, with TCRdist sequence similarity added in when clustering inside HLA-allele-positive subsets. For co-occurrence clustering, repertoires with fewer than 30,000 or more than 120,000 public chains were excluded, along with roughly 5 repertoires with anomalous nucleotide sharing. This is the immuneACCESS table as TCRdb keeps it, with only in-frame sequences that have V and J called. A part of the clones is gone; compared with another copy, unresolved V genes explain less than half, and the rest is unexplained. The DNA gave D and trimming, while V, J and clone size come from that table. The sample profile shows approximately 120,000 clones; 76% of them were found once. The top ten clones comprise 10% to 15% of the sample.

Trimming removed 0 bases from V and 8 bases from J; the gene matches leave 8 bases unexplained. CDR1 and CDR2 are drawn from the germline V gene (reference sequence): GTSNPN, SVGIG. There are 14 amino acids in the CDR3, from cysteine to phenylalanine inclusive. Only the CDR3 DNA stays, 42 bases, in frame from base 1. The cohort consisted of hundreds of healthy bone marrow donors. At the time of sampling, every cohort member was nominally healthy, though immune exposures that went unrecorded were likely present. The donor tested CMV seropositive and was one of the 289 seropositive cohort members. Every donor gave a peripheral blood sample, and the peripheral blood mononuclear cells from that sample were used for TCR beta sequencing. Genomic DNA was extracted from the blood cell samples with the Qiagen DNeasy Blood Extraction Kit. The data are from a study of cytomegalovirus exposure and HLA in healthy donors listed by TCRdb under 2017. Background for the entire study: An earlier analysis of 587 of the donors reported under 300 Gb of sequence data and roughly 120 million unique TCR beta sequences obtained from 150 million to 200 million T cells. An early release that covered roughly 600 HLA-typed donors contained approximately 300 gigabases of sequencing data and tens of millions of unique TCR sequences. Of the 300 to 450 genotyped donors, about 80% fell in the genetic ancestry cluster associated with self-reported Caucasian donors. The aim of the study was to test whether cataloging public T cell receptors could identify signatures of past pathogen exposure. The T cell repertoires of 670 or so subjects were profiled by immunosequencing and related to cytomegalovirus serostatus. Besides the first cohort of 666 subjects, a separate validation cohort made up of 120 different subjects was used. To predict cytomegalovirus infection status, the study combined high-throughput TCR immunosequencing, statistical association of individual TCRs with disease status, and machine learning. A later analysis re-examined previously published TCR beta repertoires from just over 650 donors and added high-resolution HLA genotyping to investigate patterns of TCR occurrence. Rather than drawing on any new phenotypic data, the later analysis identified candidate immune exposures from TCR beta sequences and the way those sequences occurred across donors. An earlier analysis of around 540 of the donors applied high-throughput TCR beta sequencing to assess whether each TCR beta V gene segment acted as functional or pseudogenic. Donor age, sex, ethnicity and CMV serostatus were compiled alongside the repertoire data. A later genetic analysis took genome-wide SNP genotypes for 398 of the 666 donors and used that subset as a discovery cohort. All discovery cohort repertoires had been generated on a single sequencing platform. HLA typing included class I and class II loci at four-digit resolution. Typing coverage varied by locus: about 620-630 donors for A, B, C, DRB1 and DQB1; roughly 510 for DQA1; more than 600 for DPA1; 400 to 480 for DPB1. Four or five DR-DQ haplotypes were handled as single units for association and clustering, since linkage in the cohort was strong. On average, roughly 240,000 unique TCR beta nucleotide sequences were sequenced per donor among some 420 genotyped donors of the cohort, with 15% to 20% of those sequences being non-productive. Overall results and qualifications from the work: The authors suggested that the approach could potentially be extended to other disease states and immunological phenotypes. A later analysis reported that several top co-occurrence clusters appeared linked to parvovirus B19, influenza, CMV and Epstein-Barr virus. The only immune exposure information available for the cohort was CMV serostatus. In an earlier analysis of some 550 of the donors, most TCR beta V segments were observed in productive rearrangements about 87% or about 30% of the time, broadly matching IMGT annotations. At a false discovery rate of 0.05, a later analysis linked 16,000 or so TCR beta sequences to specific HLA alleles. Cytomegalovirus status was reported to be diagnosed by the classifier with high specificity and sensitivity in both the original and validation cohorts. Because HLA typing was missing for some donors at each locus, association tests included only the typed subset. According to a later genetic analysis, donors in an Asian-associated ancestry cluster had fewer N-insertions in productive TCRs than the approximately 670-donor mean. In vitro tests confirmed that a few of the cytomegalovirus-associated TCR beta chains recognize cytomegalovirus antigens. In a later analysis, the rate of TCR association differed among HLA loci, with DRB1 alleles having the most associated TCRs and HLA-C alleles having the fewest. A further reported finding was that TCR beta sequences accurately predicted the HLA-A and HLA-B alleles for most subjects in the first cohort. A cluster of highly shared sequence variants was judged likely to be a technical artifact of the sequencing pipeline. An association between a missense DCLRE1C variant and V-gene and J-gene trimming of TCR beta chains was found in a later genetic analysis and replicated in an independent cohort. Across donors, most TCR sequences were observed very rarely, whereas some public TCRs were present in many individuals. Over 15 rarely observed V segments, including chromosome 9 orphons, were excluded from the earlier analysis of just under 600 of the donors because counts were too low. When HLA alleles, especially DR and DQ, strongly co-occurred, TCR associations were difficult to assign to individual alleles. The study listed 150 to 200 TCR beta chains as associated with cytomegalovirus. Correlated functional status among segregating V segments might reflect linkage disequilibrium, but an unknown experimental factor could not be ruled out. Compared with equally common non-associated chains, HLA-associated TCR beta chains in a later analysis were more clonally expanded and had lower generation probabilities. The 87-base-pair reads could not distinguish some IMGT-functional V segments, including TRBV6-2 and TRBV6-3, so those segments were excluded. According to a later analysis, most CMV-associated TCR beta chains appeared to be HLA-restricted, and the HLA associations seemed to be driven largely by CMV exposure. Only TCR beta chains were sequenced in this cohort, and the absence of alpha or paired-chain data limited detectable features. Roughly uniform sequencing depth across donors was assumed in presence/absence analyses, although this assumption may not hold.

This clonotype was obtained from a woman in her forties in good health and CMV-seropositive. The source material was PBMCs. This chain is built from TRBV30 and TRBJ2-7, with 9 middle bases fitting TRBD1. CDR3 region: CAWSVRTGAGKQYF. The nucleotide sequence is given as TGTGCCTGGAGTGTCCGGACAGGGGCTGGCAAGCAGTACTTC. With the portions outside the CDR3 filled from the reference TRBV30 and TRBJ2-7 genes, the complete variable region becomes SQTIHQWPATLVQPVGSPLSLECTVEGTSNPNLYWYRQAAGRGLQLLFYSVGIGQISSEVPQNLSASRPQDRQFILSSKKLLLSDSGFYLCAWSVRTGAGKQYFGPGTRLTVT.